This T cell receptor beta chain was identified during a study of cytomegalovirus exposure and HLA in healthy donors. The study, taken as a whole, reports: Productive rates of about 87% or about 30% were seen for most TCR beta V segments in an earlier analysis. In vitro data verified a few CMV-associated chains as specific for CMV antigens. Highly shared sequence variants in one cluster were likely a sequencing artifact. Later work found that TCR association rates differed between HLA loci; DRB1 had the most and HLA-C the fewest.

Note on this clone: The antigen is unknown.

The PCR ran on 60 Vbeta and 13 Jbeta primers. Data came from immunoSEQ multiplex PCR; TCRdb stores just in-frame clones and leaves some out. The table shows about 220,000 clones, with over 80% occurring only once. Specimen: PBMCs. The source of this sequence is a woman between 40 and 55 years old in good health and CMV-seropositive.

CDR3 coding DNA: TGTGCCAGCAGCCGACCACAGGGGGCGAGGGAGACCCAGTACTTC. Translated, it gives CASSRPQGARETQYF. The chain is built from TRBV6-5 and TRBJ2-5; 9 bases agree with TRBD1. With 6 bases clipped from V and 5 bases from J, the junction kept 10 bases outside the gene matches. CDR3 length equals 15 residues. CDR1 is MNHEY and CDR2 is SVGAGI in the germline V gene.